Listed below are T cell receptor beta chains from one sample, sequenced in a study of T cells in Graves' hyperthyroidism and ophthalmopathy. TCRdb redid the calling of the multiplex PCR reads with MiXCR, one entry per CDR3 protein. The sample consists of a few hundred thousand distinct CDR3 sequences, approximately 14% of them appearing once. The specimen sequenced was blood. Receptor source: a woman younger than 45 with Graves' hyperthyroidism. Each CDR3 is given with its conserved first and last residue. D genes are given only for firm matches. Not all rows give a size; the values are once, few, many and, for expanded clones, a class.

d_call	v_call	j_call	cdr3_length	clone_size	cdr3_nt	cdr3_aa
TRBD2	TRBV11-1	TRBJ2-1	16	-	TGTGCCAGCAGCTTAGGTTCTAGCGGGGGTGTCAATGAGCAGTTCTTC	CASSLGSSGGVNEQFF
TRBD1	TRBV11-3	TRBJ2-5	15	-	TGTGCCAGCAGCTTGGACGACAGGGGGGGAGAGACCCAGTACTTC	CASSLDDRGGETQYF
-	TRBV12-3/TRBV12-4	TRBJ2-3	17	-	TGTGCCAGCAGCCCCCAGGGCGGCAGGGGTAACACAGATACGCAGTATTTT	CASSPQGGRGNTDTQYF
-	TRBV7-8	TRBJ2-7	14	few	TGTGCCAGCAGCCCGGCTGTGAGCACCTACGAGCAGTACTTC	CASSPAVSTYEQYF
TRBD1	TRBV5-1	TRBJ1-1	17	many	TGCGCCAGCAGCTTGGGAGAAAGGGGACAGGGGTACACTGAAGCTTTCTTT	CASSLGERGQGYTEAFF
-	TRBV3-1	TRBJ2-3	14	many	TGTGCCAGCAGCCAAGGGGTTGGCGCAGATACGCAGTATTTT	CASSQGVGADTQYF
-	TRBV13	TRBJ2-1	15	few	TGTGCCAGCAGCTCCGACTCCCAGGGTCACAATGAGCAGTTCTTC	CASSSDSQGHNEQFF
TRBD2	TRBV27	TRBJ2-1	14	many	TGTGCCAGCAGTTTAGCTAGCGGGAGAAATGAGCAGTTCTTC	CASSLASGRNEQFF
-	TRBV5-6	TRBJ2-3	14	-	TGTGCCAGCAGGTCCCGACTGAGCACAGATACGCAGTATTTT	CASRSRLSTDTQYF
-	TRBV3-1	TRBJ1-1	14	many	TGTGCCAGCAGCCAAGATCGCCAGAGCACTGAAGCTTTCTTT	CASSQDRQSTEAFF
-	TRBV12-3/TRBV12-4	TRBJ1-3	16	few	TGTGCCAGCAGTTTAGTAGACAGGCTCTCTGGAAACACCATATATTTT	CASSLVDRLSGNTIYF
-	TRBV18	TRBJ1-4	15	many	TGTGCCAGCTCACCACAGGCTCTCTCCTCTGAAAAACTGTTTTTT	CASSPQALSSEKLFF
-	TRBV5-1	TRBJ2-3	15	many	TGCGCCAGCAGCTTGGACGCCAGGCCCACAGATACGCAGTATTTT	CASSLDARPTDTQYF
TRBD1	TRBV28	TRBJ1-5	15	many	TGTGCCAGCAGTGAGGGACAGGCAAACAATCAGCCCCAGCATTTT	CASSEGQANNQPQHF
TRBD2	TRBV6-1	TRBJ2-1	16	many	TGTGCCAGCAGTCTCCAACTAGCGGGAGAGGGCAATGAGCAGTTCTTC	CASSLQLAGEGNEQFF
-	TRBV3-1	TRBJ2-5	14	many	TGTGCCAGCAGCCAAGTAAACAGACAAGAGACCCAGTACTTC	CASSQVNRQETQYF
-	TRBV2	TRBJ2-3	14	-	TGTGCCAGCAGTGACGGGATTGGCACAGATACGCAGTATTTT	CASSDGIGTDTQYF
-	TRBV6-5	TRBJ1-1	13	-	TGTGCCAGCAGTTACTCGACTAGAGCTGAAGCTTTCTTT	CASSYSTRAEAFF
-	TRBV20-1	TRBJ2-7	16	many	TGCAGTGCTAGATACCTACCAGTGGGGCTCTCCTACGAGCAGTACTTC	CSARYLPVGLSYEQYF
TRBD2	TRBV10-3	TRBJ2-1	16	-	TGTGCCATCAGTGAGTCGGGGAGCGGGACTAACAATGAGCAGTTCTTC	CAISESGSGTNNEQFF
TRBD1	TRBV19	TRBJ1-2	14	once	TGTGCCAGTAGTACCAGACAGGGTGACTATGGCTACACCTTC	CASSTRQGDYGYTF
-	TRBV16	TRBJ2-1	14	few	TGTGCCAGCAGCCCAAACAAGTGGTACGATGAGCAGTTCTTC	CASSPNKWYDEQFF
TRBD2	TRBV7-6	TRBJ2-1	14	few	TGTGCCAGCAGCCATAGTGGGAAGCGGGAGGGCTGGTTCTTC	CASSHSGKREGWFF
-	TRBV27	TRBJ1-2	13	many	TGTGCCAGCAGAACGCAGGGAACCTATGGCTACACCTTC	CASRTQGTYGYTF
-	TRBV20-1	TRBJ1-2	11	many	TGCAGTCCCAAAATAAACTATGGCTACACCTTC	CSPKINYGYTF
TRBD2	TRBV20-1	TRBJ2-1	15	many	TGCAGTGCCGATAGCGGGGATCTCCCTTACAATGAGCAGTTCTTC	CSADSGDLPYNEQFF
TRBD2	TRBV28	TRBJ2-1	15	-	TGTGCCAGCCTCCCGGGACTAGCGGGAGGAAATGAGCAGTTCTTC	CASLPGLAGGNEQFF
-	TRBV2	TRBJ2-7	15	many	TGTGCCAGCAGTGAATTTCAGGGGGGCTCCTACGAGCAGTACTTC	CASSEFQGGSYEQYF
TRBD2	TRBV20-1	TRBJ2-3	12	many	TGCAGTGCCGAGCGGGAGACAGATACGCAGTATTTT	CSAERETDTQYF
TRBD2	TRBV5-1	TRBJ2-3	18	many	TGCGCCAGCAGCGAGGGACTAGCGGGAGCCATCGGAGCAGATACGCAGTATTTT	CASSEGLAGAIGADTQYF
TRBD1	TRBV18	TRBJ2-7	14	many	TGTGCCAGCTCACGCAACAGGGGAACCTACGAGCAGTACTTC	CASSRNRGTYEQYF
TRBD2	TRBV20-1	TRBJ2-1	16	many	TGCAGTGCAAGGCCGGGACTAGTACTTTCCTACAATGAGCAGTTCTTC	CSARPGLVLSYNEQFF
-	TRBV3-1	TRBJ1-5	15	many	TGTGCCAGCAGCCAAGGCGGATCTAGCAATCAGCCCCAGCATTTT	CASSQGGSSNQPQHF
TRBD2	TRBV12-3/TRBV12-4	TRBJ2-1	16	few	TGTGCCAGCAGCCCCCCGGGACTAGCGGGGTACAATGAGCAGTTCTTC	CASSPPGLAGYNEQFF
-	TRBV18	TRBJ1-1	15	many	TGTGCCAGCTCACCAACTAGGCGGGAGGACACTGAAGCTTTCTTT	CASSPTRREDTEAFF
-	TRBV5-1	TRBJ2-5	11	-	TGCGCCAGCAGTGAGCAAGAGACCCCGTACTTC	CASSEQETPYF
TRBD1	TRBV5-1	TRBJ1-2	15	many	TGCGCCAGCAGCCTGTGGACAGGGGGCCTGTATGGCTACACCTTC	CASSLWTGGLYGYTF
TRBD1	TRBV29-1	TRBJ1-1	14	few	TGCAGCGTTGAGACGGGACAGGGCGGCACTGAAGCTTTCTTT	CSVETGQGGTEAFF
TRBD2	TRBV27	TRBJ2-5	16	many	TGTGCCAGCAGTCCCTACTCGGCGGGAGGGCGGGAGACCCAGTACTTC	CASSPYSAGGRETQYF
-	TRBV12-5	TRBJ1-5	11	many	TGTGCTAGTGGTTTGAATCAGCCCCAGCATTTT	CASGLNQPQHF
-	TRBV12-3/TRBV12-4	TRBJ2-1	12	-	TGTGCCAGCAGTTTAAAACGAATTGAGCAGTTCTTC	CASSLKRIEQFF
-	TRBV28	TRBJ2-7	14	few	TGTGCCAGCACTCCTACGTGGACTCCCTACGAGCAGTACTTC	CASTPTWTPYEQYF
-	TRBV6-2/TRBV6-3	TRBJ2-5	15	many	TGTGCCAGCAGTTACTTACGGGACGGGAGAGAGACCCAGTACTTC	CASSYLRDGRETQYF
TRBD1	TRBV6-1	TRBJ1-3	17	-	TGTGCCAGCAGCCAACCGGGACAGACTAACTCTGGAAACACCATATATTTT	CASSQPGQTNSGNTIYF
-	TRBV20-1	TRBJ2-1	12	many	TGCAGTGCTAGTCAGGGATACAATGAGCAGTTCTTC	CSASQGYNEQFF